This section outlines one T cell receptor (beta chain) sequence together with its context. This clonotype was detected only a few times. The target of this receptor is not known. The sample holds no much larger clone one base away, and base qualities are not on file. This sample is part of a study of blood T cells in healthy people across ages (dated by TCRdb to between 2015 and 2017). Concerning the study at large: In model experiments, roughly one uniquely barcoded TCR beta cDNA molecule per two T cells was captured by template switching. Age-related changes in TCR beta repertoire diversity were measured in the study by deep sequencing normalized with unique cDNA molecular identifiers. The donors were split into four age groups: young (average 16 years), middle-aged (more than 35), aged (about 62) and long-lived (roughly 77). To avoid experimental bias, donors of different ages were distributed randomly across sequencing lanes. The study analyzed two additional independent replicas of 1 million unique cDNA reads from the same blood draw for two donors, one aged 18 to 30 and one aged 80 or older. The study at large found these results: The CMV infection status of donors was not known, potentially confounding age-related changes in expanded clonotypes. Estimates of total diversity based on one million sequenced T cells were regarded as lower bounds and as underestimates. The percentage of naive T cells measured by flow cytometry correlated strongly with observed TCR beta diversity. Compared with the aged group, more naive CD4+ T cells, fewer expanded clones and increased TCR diversity were shown by the long-lived group, suggesting age selection. Observed TCR beta diversity per million T cells fell roughly linearly with age, and a significant reduction was already apparent by age around 36. Bulk unsorted PBMC profiling prevented conclusive comparison of naive and antigen-experienced compartments.

Receptor libraries were prepared by 5' RACE. Sequenced on an Illumina HiSeq 2500. A second PCR of about 6 to 12 cycles was run with a J-beta primer mix and a sample-barcoded 5' primer. Each TCR beta cDNA molecule received a unique molecular identifier from a template-switch 5' adaptor carrying 12 random nucleotides. Each sample yielded at least 2.5 million CDR3-containing paired-end reads. All of the RNA was converted into first-strand cDNA using the Mint cDNA synthesis kit, with a TRBC-specific oligonucleotide serving as the primer. All cDNA was treated with uracil-DNA glycosylase and then went through a first 18-cycle PCR with the universal primers M1SS and BC2_uni_R. The study's processing was this. For normalization, 1 million high-quality reads were randomly selected from each sample, with every read carrying a distinct molecular identifier. Reads sharing molecular identifiers were discarded rather than binned into consensus sequences. MiTCR, run with a Q25 quality threshold and the strictest error-elimination algorithm, handled CDR3 identification, clonotype clustering and error correction. Lower-bound total TCR beta diversity was estimated with a nonparametric unseen species model using Euler transformation. TCRdb trimmed public reads at Q25 via fastp, called clones via MiXCR and kept in-frame beta chains. Merged by CDR3 protein, the rows form single entries marked with the most common genes and DNA. For this entry, the V and J calls and clone size follow TCRdb and not the study's own pipeline. This sample holds about 1.5 million distinct CDR3 sequences; approximately 43% were observed only once. 4% of the sample goes to the ten largest clones.

V lost 3 bases and J lost 4 bases; the stretch between them is 15 bases long. The CDR1 and CDR2 encoded by the germline V gene are SGHDN and FVKESK. The CDR3 numbers 15 residues from cysteine through phenylalanine. Just the 45-base CDR3 DNA is kept, in frame starting at base 1. Systemically healthy Caucasian individuals from Russia, 35 to 40 in total and aged about 6 to 100 years, were included as donors. Each donor gave 8 to 10 milliliters of peripheral blood, drawn into EDTA-treated Vacutainer tubes. Ficoll-Paque density-gradient centrifugation was used to isolate PBMCs, with at least 7 million obtained per sample. Trizol reagent was used to extract total RNA from PBMCs, with at least 5.5 micrograms per sample. For every donor, an aliquot of PBMCs went through flow cytometry to measure the percentages of naive CD45RAhigh/CD27high T cells.

The rearrangement joined TRBV14 to TRBJ1-1; too little of a D gene remains to name it. This TCR derives from a woman between 18 and 30 years old in good health. The specimen sequenced was blood. CDR3 protein: CASSQAFGEGTEAFF. The DNA sequence is as follows: TGTGCCAGCAGCCAGGCGTTCGGGGAGGGCACTGAAGCTTTCTTT.